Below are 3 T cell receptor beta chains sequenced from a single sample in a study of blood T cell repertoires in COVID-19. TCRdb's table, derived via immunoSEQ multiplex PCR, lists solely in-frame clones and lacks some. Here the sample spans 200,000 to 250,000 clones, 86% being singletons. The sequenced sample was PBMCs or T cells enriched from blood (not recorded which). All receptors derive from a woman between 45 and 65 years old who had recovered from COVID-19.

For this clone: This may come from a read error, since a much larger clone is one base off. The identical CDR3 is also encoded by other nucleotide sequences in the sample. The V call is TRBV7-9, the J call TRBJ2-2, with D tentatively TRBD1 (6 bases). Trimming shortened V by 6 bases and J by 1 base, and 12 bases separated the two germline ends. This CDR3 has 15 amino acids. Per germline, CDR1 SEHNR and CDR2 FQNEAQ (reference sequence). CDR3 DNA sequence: TGTGCCAGCAGAGGGGGACAAGGGAACACCGGGGAGCTGTTTTTT. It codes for CASRGGQGNTGELFF.

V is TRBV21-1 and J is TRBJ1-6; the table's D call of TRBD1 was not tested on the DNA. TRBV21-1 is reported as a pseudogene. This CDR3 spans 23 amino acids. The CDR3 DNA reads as TGTGCCAGCAGCAAACCGTGGACAGGTAAAGTCAGAAAAGGGGGCTCCTATAATTCACCCCTCCACTTT. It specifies CASSKPWTGKVRKGGSYNSPLHF.

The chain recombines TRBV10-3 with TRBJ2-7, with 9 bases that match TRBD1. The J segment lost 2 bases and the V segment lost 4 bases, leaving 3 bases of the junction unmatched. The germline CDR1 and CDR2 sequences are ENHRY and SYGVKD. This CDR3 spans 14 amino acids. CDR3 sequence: CAISVDRGTYEQYF. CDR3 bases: TGTGCCATCAGTGTGGACAGGGGTACCTACGAGCAGTACTTC.